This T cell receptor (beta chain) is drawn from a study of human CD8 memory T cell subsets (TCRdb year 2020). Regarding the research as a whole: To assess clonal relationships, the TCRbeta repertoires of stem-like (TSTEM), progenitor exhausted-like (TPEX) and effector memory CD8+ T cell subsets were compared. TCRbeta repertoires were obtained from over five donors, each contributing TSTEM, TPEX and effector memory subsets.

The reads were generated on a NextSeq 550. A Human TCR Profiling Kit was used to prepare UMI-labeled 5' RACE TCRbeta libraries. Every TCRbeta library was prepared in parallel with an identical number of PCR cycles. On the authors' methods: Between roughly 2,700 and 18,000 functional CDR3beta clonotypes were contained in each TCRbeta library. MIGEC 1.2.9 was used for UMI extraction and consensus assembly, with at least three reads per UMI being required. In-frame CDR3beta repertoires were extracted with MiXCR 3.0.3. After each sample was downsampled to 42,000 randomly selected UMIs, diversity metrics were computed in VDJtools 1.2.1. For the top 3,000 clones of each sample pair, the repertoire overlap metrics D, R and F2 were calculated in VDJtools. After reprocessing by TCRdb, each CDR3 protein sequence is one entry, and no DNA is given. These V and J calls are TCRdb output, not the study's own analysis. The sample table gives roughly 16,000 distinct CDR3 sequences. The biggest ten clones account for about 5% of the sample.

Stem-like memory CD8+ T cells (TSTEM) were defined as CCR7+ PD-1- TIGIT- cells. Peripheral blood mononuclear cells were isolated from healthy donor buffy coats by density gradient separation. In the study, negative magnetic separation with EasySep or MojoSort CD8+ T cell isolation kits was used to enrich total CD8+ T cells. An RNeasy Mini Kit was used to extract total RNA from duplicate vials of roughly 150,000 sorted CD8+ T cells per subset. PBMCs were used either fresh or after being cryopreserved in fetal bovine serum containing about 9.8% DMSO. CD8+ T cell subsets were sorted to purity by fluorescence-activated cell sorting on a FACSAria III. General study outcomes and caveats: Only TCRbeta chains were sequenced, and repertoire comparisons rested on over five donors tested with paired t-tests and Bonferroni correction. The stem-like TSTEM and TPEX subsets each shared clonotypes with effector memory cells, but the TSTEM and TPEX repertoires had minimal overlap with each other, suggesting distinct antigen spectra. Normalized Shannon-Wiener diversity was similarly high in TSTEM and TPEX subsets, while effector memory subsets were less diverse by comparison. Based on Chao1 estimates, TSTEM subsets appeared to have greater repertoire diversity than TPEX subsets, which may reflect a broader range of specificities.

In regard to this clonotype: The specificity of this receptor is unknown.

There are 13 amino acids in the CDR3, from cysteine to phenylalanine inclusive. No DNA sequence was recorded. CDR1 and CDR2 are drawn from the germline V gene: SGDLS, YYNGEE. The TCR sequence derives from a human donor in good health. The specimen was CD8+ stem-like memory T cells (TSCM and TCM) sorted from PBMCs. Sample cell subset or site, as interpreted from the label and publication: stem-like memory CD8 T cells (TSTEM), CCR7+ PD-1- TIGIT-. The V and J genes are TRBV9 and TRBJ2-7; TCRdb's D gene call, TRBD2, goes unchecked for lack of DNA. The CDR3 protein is CASSALAGGEQYF.